This TCR beta chain was sequenced during a study of post-analysis software for immune sequencing data. Study conclusions and caveats: TRBV5-6, TRBV5-1 and TRBV20-1 were among 4 or 5 TRBV segments more frequent in patients than controls.

Unique molecular identifiers were built into the TCR beta cDNA libraries. Each CDR3 protein gets one entry after TCRdb re-called the PCR reads with MiXCR. In the table there are about 770,000 distinct CDR3 sequences, 46% of which are singletons. On this clonotype: What it binds is unknown.

Trimming cost V 0 bases and J 7 bases; bases outside gene matches: 12. The CDR3 spans 17 residues. Germline CDR1 MGHDK, CDR2 SYGVNS. This TCR was sampled from a girl aged 10 to 17 with multiple sclerosis. The chain recombines TRBV25-1 with TRBJ2-5; 9 bases align to TRBD1. The sample was blood. CDR3 sequence: CASSEYPTGGTRVTQYF. In nucleotides, the CDR3 is TGTGCCAGCAGTGAATATCCCACAGGGGGCACTAGGGTGACCCAGTACTTC.